These 2 T cell receptor beta chains came from one sample sequenced in a study of blood T cell repertoires in COVID-19. Some clones are missing from TCRdb's copy, which holds only in-frame ones; the method was immunoSEQ multiplex PCR. Here the sample spans approximately 330,000 clones, roughly 90% being singletons. Sequenced: peripheral blood. These receptor sequences come from a woman in her 50s with active or convalescent COVID-19.

The chain recombines TRBV2 with TRBJ1-6; TRBD1 agrees at 7 bases. V was pared by 3 bases and J by 0 bases, with 5 bases of the junction left unmatched. The CDR3 extends over 17 amino acids. Germline loops: CDR1 SNHLY, CDR2 FYNNEI. The CDR3: CASSDPAGGSYNSPLHF. Here the CDR3 DNA reads TGTGCCAGCAGTGACCCTGCAGGGGGCTCCTATAATTCACCCCTCCACTTT.

The rearrangement links TRBV24-1 to TRBJ2-2; 8 nucleotides agree with TRBD2. The CDR3 totals 15 residues. V shed 4 bases, J shed 0 bases, and the junction held 0 bases outside the gene matches. Per germline, CDR1 KGHDR and CDR2 SFDVKD. The CDR3 sequence: CATSELAANTGELFF. The CDR3 nucleotides read TGTGCCACCAGTGAACTAGCGGCGAACACCGGGGAGCTGTTTTTT.